Shown below are 22 T cell receptor beta chains from a single sample sequenced in a study of patients and donors after allogeneic stem cell transplantation. TCRdb recomputed calls from the RT-PCR reads with MiXCR, one row per CDR3 protein. The sample holds about 960,000 distinct CDR3 sequences, roughly 18% seen once. Specimen: blood, either unsorted or a sorted T cell fraction (not recorded which). The receptors come from a human donor who was either an allogeneic HSCT recipient or a stem cell or donor lymphocyte infusion donor (not recorded which). It is not recorded whose cells these are; they may come from a transplant donor.

This clonotype was counted only a few times. V is TRBV11-2 and J is TRBJ2-7; D is possibly TRBD1 (7 bases). This CDR3 spans 18 amino acids. The V gene lost 2 bases and the J gene lost 6 bases, with 26 bases spanning the gap. The germline V gene has CDR1 SGHAT and CDR2 FQNNGV. The CDR3 DNA reads as TGTGCCAGCAGCTTATTTAGTCGAGCGGAGGGGGCCCGTCCCGAGCAGTACTTC. It translates to CASSLFSRAEGARPEQYF.

This clonotype was counted a few times. V and J are TRBV11-2 and TRBJ2-3, with D perhaps matching TRBD2 (7 bases). This CDR3 spans 17 amino acids. CDR1 and CDR2 from the germline V gene are SGHAT and FQNNGV. Trimming removed 1 base from V and 0 bases from J, with 14 bases in between. The CDR3: CASSLVGAGVSTDTQYF. The CDR3 DNA reads as TGTGCCAGCAGCTTAGTGGGGGCGGGGGTCAGCACAGATACGCAGTATTTT.

There are a few counts of this clonotype. The V call is TRBV7-9, the J call TRBJ1-1; D may be TRBD1 (5 bases). Germline CDR1 is SEHNR and CDR2 is FQNEAQ (reference sequence). Trimming took off 1 base at V and 0 bases at J, with 12 bases between the two ends. The CDR3 runs 16 residues. This CDR3 reads CASSLGFGAVNTEAFF. CDR3 nucleotide sequence: TGTGCCAGCAGCTTAGGGTTCGGGGCGGTGAACACTGAAGCTTTCTTT.

The chain is built from TRBV2 and TRBJ1-1; tentative D call: TRBD1 (5 bases). The CDR3 is made up of 14 amino acids. Per the germline V gene, CDR1 is SNHLY and CDR2 is FYNNEI. Trimming left V 4 bases short and J 4 bases short, with 13 bases between. The CDR3 nucleotides are TGTGCCAGCAGTGGGGCGGGACTTGGCACTGAAGCTTTCTTT. It is translated as CASSGAGLGTEAFF. Drawing the rest from reference TRBV2 and TRBJ1-1, the complete variable domain is EPEVTQTPSHQVTQMGQEVILRCVPISNHLYFYWYRQILGQKVEFLVSFYNNEISEKSEIFDDQFSVERPDGSNFTLKIRSTKLEDSAMYFCASSGAGLGTEAFFGQGTRLTVV.

V and J are TRBV5-6 and TRBJ1-6; TRBD1 might be the D (5 bases). From germline, CDR1 is SGHDT and CDR2 YYEEEE. V gave up 4 bases and J gave up 10 bases, with 18 bases separating them. This CDR3 has 15 residues. The CDR3 DNA sequence: TGTGCCAGCAGCCAAGGCATGGGGGGGGGGTCACCCCTCCACTTT. Encoded protein: CASSQGMGGGSPLHF.

The chain has TRBV6-1 and TRBJ1-5; D not certain. The CDR3 contains 13 residues. V was clipped by 2 bases and J by 5 bases, with 7 bases between them. The V gene's germline CDR1 is MNHNS and CDR2 SASEGT. CDR3 in DNA: TGTGCCAGCAGTGAAATGACACATCAGCCCCAGCATTTT. Residues: CASSEMTHQPQHF.

This clonotype came up many times. The chain couples TRBV10-3 to TRBJ1-1; TRBD1 aligns across 10 bases. From germline, CDR1 is ENHRY and CDR2 SYGVKD. The CDR3 covers 14 residues. V lost 4 bases to trimming and J lost 6 bases; unmatched junction nucleotides: 5. CDR3 nucleotide sequence: TGTGCCATCAGTGGGGACAGGGGAGGAGCTGAAGCTTTCTTT. Translating it yields CAISGDRGGAEAFF.

The chain has TRBV11-3 and TRBJ2-1; 7 bases match TRBD2. From germline, CDR1 is SGHNT and CDR2 YENEEA. The V segment lost 1 base and the J segment 11 bases; nucleotides outside the gene matches: 5. The CDR3 covers 13 residues. Written as DNA, the CDR3 is TGTGCCAGCAGCTTAGTCTTGGGGGGGAAGCAGTTCTTC. It specifies CASSLVLGGKQFF.

The chain combines TRBV24-1 with TRBJ2-5; 7 nucleotides match TRBD2. In germline, CDR1 is KGHDR, CDR2 SFDVKD. V trimming: 3 bases; J trimming: 4 bases; junction bases outside the gene matches: 10. This CDR3 region has 16 residues. CDR3 coding DNA: TGTGCCACCAGTGATAAAGGTCTAGCGGACTTAGAGACCCAGTACTTC. Amino acids: CATSDKGLADLETQYF.

The chain carries TRBV10-3 and TRBJ2-5; D unresolved. The V and J ends lost 0 bases and 4 bases respectively, with 12 bases between them. The CDR3 runs to 15 residues. CDR1 is ENHRY and CDR2 is SYGVKD in the germline V gene. CDR3 nucleotide sequence: TGTGCCATCAGTGAGTCGGGGAACCAGCGAGAGACCCAGTACTTC. Translating gives CAISESGNQRETQYF.

This sequence joins TRBV2 and TRBJ2-7; 14 nucleotides agree with TRBD2. The V segment lost 9 bases and the J segment 2 bases; nucleotides outside the gene matches: 6. There are 15 residues in the CDR3. Germline values: CDR1 SNHLY, CDR2 FYNNEI. CDR3 region: CARGTSGSGAYEQYF. The CDR3 coding sequence is TGTGCCAGAGGGACTAGCGGGAGCGGGGCCTACGAGCAGTACTTC.

The J gene is TRBJ1-2, the V gene TRBV5-8; D not resolved. Germline values: CDR1 SGHTS, CDR2 YDEGEE. The CDR3 extends over 15 amino acids. V was cut by 0 bases and J by 1 base, with 10 bases left in between. The CDR3 here is CASSLGRNFNYGYTF. The CDR3 region has the DNA TGTGCCAGCAGCTTGGGTCGGAATTTTAACTATGGCTACACCTTC.

This clonotype was seen at least ten times. This chain connects TRBV6-2 or TRBV6-3 to TRBJ2-7; 11 bases align to TRBD2. Per the germline V gene, CDR1 is MNHEY and CDR2 is SVGEGT. This CDR3 has 15 residues. Trimming removed 2 bases from V and 3 bases from J; junction bases left unmatched: 3. CDR3 nucleotides: TGTGCCAGCAGTTACGCTAGCGGGGGGATCTACGAGCAGTACTTC. It yields the protein CASSYASGGIYEQYF.

CDR3 nucleotides: TGTGCCAGCAGCGTAGCTACTGGGAGAGGGAACACTGAAGCTTTCTTT. Translating gives CASSVATGRGNTEAFF. V usage is TRBV9 and J usage is TRBJ1-1, with D uncertain. CDR3 size: 16 residues. Per the germline V gene, CDR1 is SGDLS and CDR2 is YYNGEE. V lost 0 bases, J lost 1 base, and 13 bases lay in between.

V usage is TRBV2 and J usage is TRBJ2-1, with TRBD2 matching 7 bases. Germline V gene data show CDR1 as SNHLY and CDR2 as FYNNEI. The CDR3 contains 15 residues. Unmatched junction bases numbered 7, after V lost 1 base and J lost 7 bases. This chain's CDR3 is CASSEGAGANNEQFF. In DNA form, the CDR3 reads TGTGCCAGCAGTGAAGGGGCGGGAGCCAATAATGAGCAGTTCTTC. Complete variable domain (other parts from reference TRBV2 and TRBJ2-1): EPEVTQTPSHQVTQMGQEVILRCVPISNHLYFYWYRQILGQKVEFLVSFYNNEISEKSEIFDDQFSVERPDGSNFTLKIRSTKLEDSAMYFCASSEGAGANNEQFFGPGTRLTVL.

The count of this clonotype is one. This sequence joins TRBV7-9 and TRBJ2-5, with TRBD1 as a possible D gene (6 bases). CDR3 length equals 16 residues. Germline V CDR1 and CDR2: SEHNR, FQNEAQ (reference sequence). V lost 5 bases and J 3 bases, leaving 19 bases between the germline ends. In nucleotides, the CDR3 is TGTGCCAGCAGCACCCCCAGTTTTTGGACAGAAGAGACCCAGTACTTC. Amino acid sequence: CASSTPSFWTEETQYF.

The CDR3 reads CSARGKAGAIEQYF. DNA of the CDR3: TGCAGTGCTAGAGGCAAAGCGGGAGCGATCGAGCAGTACTTC. The chain combines TRBV20-1 with TRBJ2-7; TRBD2 matches at 8 bases. Per germline, CDR1 DFQATT and CDR2 SNEGSKA (reference sequence). This CDR3 comprises 14 residues. Trimming at V came to 1 base and at J to 6 bases, leaving 8 bases not matched to a gene.

This chain uses TRBV10-3 with TRBJ2-1, with 11 bases aligning to TRBD1. The CDR3 sequence is 13 residues long. Germline trimming cut 10 bases from V and 9 bases from J; bases unmatched to any gene: 8. Germline V gene sequence: CDR1 ENHRY, CDR2 SYGVKD. CDR3 nucleotide sequence: TGTGCCACCCACGGACAGGGGGCTAGTGAGCAGTTCTTC. Translating gives CATHGQGASEQFF.

At least ten counts were recorded for this clonotype. Written as DNA, the CDR3 is TGTGCCACCAGCAGAGTGACAGCTGAAGCTTTCTTT. This gives the protein CATSRVTAEAFF. V gene TRBV15 combines with J gene TRBJ1-1; a possible D gene is TRBD1 (5 bases). The germline V gene has CDR1 LNHNV and CDR2 YYDKDF (reference sequence). The CDR3 runs 12 residues. Between the trimmed V and J ends, which lost 1 base and 6 bases, there was a span of 6 bases.

This chain joins TRBV10-3 and TRBJ2-3, with a tentative D call TRBD1 (5 bases). The germline V and J ends were trimmed by 4 bases and 7 bases, with 15 bases remaining between them. The CDR3 runs to 14 residues. Germline V gene sequence: CDR1 ENHRY, CDR2 SYGVKD. The DNA of the CDR3 is TGTGCCATCAGTGCTGGTCAGGGCTTCCATACGCAGTATTTT. Translating it yields CAISAGQGFHTQYF.

The CDR3 DNA is TGTGCCAGCAGTTTTGAAGGGGGTTCAGGCTACACCTTC. Translation: CASSFEGGSGYTF. J is TRBJ1-2 and V is TRBV27; TRBD1 might be the D (6 bases). The V end lost 3 bases, the J end lost 8 bases, and 13 bases lay between the germline ends. Germline CDR1 MNHEY, CDR2 SMNVEV (reference sequence). This CDR3 is 13 amino acids long.

The V call is TRBV27, the J call TRBJ1-1, with 7 bases fitting TRBD1. The trim removed 6 bases at V and 9 bases at J, leaving 10 bases unmatched. Per germline, CDR1 MNHEY and CDR2 SMNVEV (reference sequence). The CDR3 totals 13 residues. CDR3 DNA sequence: TGTGCCAGCAGGGGGACAGCTAAAACAAAAGCTTTCTTT. It translates to CASRGTAKTKAFF.